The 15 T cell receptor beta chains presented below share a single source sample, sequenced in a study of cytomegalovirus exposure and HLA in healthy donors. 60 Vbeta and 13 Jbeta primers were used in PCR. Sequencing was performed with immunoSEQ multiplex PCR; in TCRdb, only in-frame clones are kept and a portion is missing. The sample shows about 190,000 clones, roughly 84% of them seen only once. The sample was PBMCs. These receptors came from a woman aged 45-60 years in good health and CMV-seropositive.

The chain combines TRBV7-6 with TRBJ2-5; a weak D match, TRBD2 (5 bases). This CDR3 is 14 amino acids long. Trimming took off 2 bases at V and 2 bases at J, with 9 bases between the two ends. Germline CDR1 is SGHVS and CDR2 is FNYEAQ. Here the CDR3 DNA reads TGTGCCAGCAGCTTAACCGGGGATCAAGAGACCCAGTACTTC. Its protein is CASSLTGDQETQYF.

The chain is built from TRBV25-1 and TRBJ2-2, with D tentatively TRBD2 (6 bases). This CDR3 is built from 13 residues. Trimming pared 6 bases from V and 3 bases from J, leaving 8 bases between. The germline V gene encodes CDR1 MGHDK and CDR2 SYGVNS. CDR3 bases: TGTGCCAGCAGGCGGGATCACACCGGGGAGCTGTTTTTT. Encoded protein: CASRRDHTGELFF.

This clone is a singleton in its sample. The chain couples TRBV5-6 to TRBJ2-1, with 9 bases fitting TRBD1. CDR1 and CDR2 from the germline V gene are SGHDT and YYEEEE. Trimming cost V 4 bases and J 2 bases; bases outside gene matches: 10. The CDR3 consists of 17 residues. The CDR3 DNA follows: TGTGCCAGCAGCGGGGGGACAGGGCGCTTCGCCTACAATGAGCAGTTCTTC. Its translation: CASSGGTGRFAYNEQFF. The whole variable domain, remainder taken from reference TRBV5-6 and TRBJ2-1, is DAGVTQSPTHLIKTRGQQVTLRCSPKSGHDTVSWYQQALGQGPQFIFQYYEEEERQRGNFPDRFSGHQFPNYSSELNVNALLLGDSALYLCASSGGTGRFAYNEQFFGPGTRLTVL.

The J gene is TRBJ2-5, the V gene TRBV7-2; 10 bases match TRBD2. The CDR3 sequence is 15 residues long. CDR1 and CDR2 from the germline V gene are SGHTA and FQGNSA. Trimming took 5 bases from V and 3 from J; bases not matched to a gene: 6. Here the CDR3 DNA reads TGTGCCAGCAGCCGCCATAGCGGGGGGAAAGAGACCCAGTACTTC. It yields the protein CASSRHSGGKETQYF.

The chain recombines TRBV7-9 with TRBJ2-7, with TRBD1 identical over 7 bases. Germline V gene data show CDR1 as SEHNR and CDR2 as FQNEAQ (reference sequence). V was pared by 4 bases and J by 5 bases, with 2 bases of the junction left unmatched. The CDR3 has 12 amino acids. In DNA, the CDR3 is TGTGCCAGCAGCTCCACAGGGGACGAGCAGTACTTC. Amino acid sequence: CASSSTGDEQYF. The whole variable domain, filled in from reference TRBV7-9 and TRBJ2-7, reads DTGVSQNPRHKITKRGQNVTFRCDPISEHNRLYWYRQTLGQGPEFLTYFQNEAQLEKSRLLSDRFSAERPKGSFSTLEIQRTEQGDSAMYLCASSSTGDEQYFGPGTRLTVT.

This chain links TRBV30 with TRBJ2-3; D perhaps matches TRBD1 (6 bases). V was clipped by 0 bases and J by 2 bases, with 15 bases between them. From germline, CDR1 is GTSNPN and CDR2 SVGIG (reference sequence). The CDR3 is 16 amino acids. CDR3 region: CAWSVLGTKFTDTQYF. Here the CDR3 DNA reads TGTGCCTGGAGTGTACTTGGGACAAAATTCACAGATACGCAGTATTTT.

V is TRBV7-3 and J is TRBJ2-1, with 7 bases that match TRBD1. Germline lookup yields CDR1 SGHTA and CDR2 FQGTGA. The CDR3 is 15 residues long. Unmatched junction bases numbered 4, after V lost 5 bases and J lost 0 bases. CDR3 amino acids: CASSPPGGSYNEQFF. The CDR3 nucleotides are TGTGCCAGCAGCCCACCAGGGGGCTCCTACAATGAGCAGTTCTTC.

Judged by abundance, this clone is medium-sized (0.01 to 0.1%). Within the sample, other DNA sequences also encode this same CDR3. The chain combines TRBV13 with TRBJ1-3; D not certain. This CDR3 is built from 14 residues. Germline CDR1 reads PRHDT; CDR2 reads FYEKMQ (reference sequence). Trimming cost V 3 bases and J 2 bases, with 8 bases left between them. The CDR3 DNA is TGTGCCAGCAGCTTCGGGGAAACTGGAAACACCATATATTTT. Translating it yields CASSFGETGNTIYF.

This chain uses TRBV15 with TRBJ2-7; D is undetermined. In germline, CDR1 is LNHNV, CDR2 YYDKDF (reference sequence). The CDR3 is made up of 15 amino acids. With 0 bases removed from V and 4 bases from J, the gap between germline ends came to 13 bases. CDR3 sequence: CATSRDPTPQYEQYF. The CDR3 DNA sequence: TGTGCCACCAGCAGAGATCCGACTCCCCAGTACGAGCAGTACTTC.

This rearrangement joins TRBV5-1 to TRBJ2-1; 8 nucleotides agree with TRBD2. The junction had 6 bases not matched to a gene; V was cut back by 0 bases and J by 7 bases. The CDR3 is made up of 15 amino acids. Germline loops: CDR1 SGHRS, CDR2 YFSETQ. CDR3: CASSLGAGGENEQFF. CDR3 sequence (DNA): TGCGCCAGCAGCTTGGGGGCGGGGGGCGAGAATGAGCAGTTCTTC.

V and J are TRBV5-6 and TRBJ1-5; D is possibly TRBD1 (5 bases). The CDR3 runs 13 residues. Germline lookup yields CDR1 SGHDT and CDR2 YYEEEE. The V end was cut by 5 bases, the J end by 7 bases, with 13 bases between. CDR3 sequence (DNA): TGTGCCAGCAGTGACCAGGGTAACCAGCCCCAGCATTTT. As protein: CASSDQGNQPQHF.

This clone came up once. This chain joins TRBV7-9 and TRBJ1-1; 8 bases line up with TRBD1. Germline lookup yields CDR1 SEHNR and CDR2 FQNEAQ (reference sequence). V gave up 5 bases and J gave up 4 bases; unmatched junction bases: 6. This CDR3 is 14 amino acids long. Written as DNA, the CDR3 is TGTGCCAGCAGCACACAGGGGGAGGGCACTGAAGCTTTCTTT. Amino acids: CASSTQGEGTEAFF.

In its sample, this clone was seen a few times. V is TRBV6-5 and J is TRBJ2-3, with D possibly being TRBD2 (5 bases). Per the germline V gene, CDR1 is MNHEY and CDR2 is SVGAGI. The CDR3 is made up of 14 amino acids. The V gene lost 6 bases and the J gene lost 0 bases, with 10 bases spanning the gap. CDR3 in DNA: TGTGCCAGCAGCCTTAGCGATAGCACAGATACGCAGTATTTT. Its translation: CASSLSDSTDTQYF.

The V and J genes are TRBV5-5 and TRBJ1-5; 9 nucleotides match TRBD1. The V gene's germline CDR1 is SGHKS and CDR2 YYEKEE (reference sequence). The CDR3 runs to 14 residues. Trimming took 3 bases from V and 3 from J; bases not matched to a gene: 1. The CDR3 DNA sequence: TGTGCCAGCAGCTGGGACAGGGCCAATCAGCCCCAGCATTTT. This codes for CASSWDRANQPQHF.

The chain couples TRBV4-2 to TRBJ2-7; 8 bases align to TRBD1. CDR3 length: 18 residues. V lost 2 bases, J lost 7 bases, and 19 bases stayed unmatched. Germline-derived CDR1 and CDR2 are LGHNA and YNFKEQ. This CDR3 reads CASSQWAVGQGAGDEQYF. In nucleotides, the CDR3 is TGTGCCAGCAGCCAATGGGCGGTGGGGCAGGGGGCTGGCGATGAGCAGTACTTC.